These 21 T cell receptor beta chains were all obtained from the same sample, sequenced in a study of Ad26.COV2.S vaccination and SARS-CoV-2 variants (dated by TCRdb to the early 2020s). Library preparation was by the immunoSEQ multiplex PCR assay. Not all clones reach the TCRdb copy of this immuneACCESS table, which keeps in-frame sequences only. Checked studies attribute under half of the gap to unresolved V genes and leave the rest unexplained. This sample gives just over 350,000 clones in total; about 88% of them show up just once. About 3.5% of the sample rests with the top ten. According to the study, the label for this sample's treatment or condition signals: around 19 received Ad26.COV2.S at low or high dose, single or two shots; about 5 received placebo; per-sample allocation not given. For vaccine and placebo recipients, the sequenced repertoires came from samples collected on day 63 after the first injection.

Here the sequenced sample was peripheral blood, taken in a trial of Ad26.COV2.S vaccine versus placebo. The receptor set was obtained from a person between 18 and 65 years old who received the Ad26.COV2.S COVID-19 vaccine or a placebo.

The chain carries TRBV10-2 and TRBJ2-1; D is unclear. Trimming took off 2 bases at V and 8 bases at J, with 10 bases between the two ends. The CDR3 extends over 13 amino acids. Germline-derived CDR1 and CDR2 are WSHSY and SAAADI. The CDR3 region is CASSEPSFHEQFF. CDR3 in DNA: TGCGCCAGCAGTGAGCCTAGTTTTCATGAGCAGTTCTTC.

This chain links TRBV20-1 with TRBJ2-7, with D uncertain. The V and J ends lost 3 bases and 2 bases respectively, with 8 bases between them. The CDR3 sequence is 12 residues long. Germline V gene sequence: CDR1 DFQATT, CDR2 SNEGSKA (reference sequence). CDR3 sequence: CSASVQTYEQYF. The CDR3 DNA follows: TGCAGTGCTAGTGTCCAAACCTACGAGCAGTACTTC.

This chain uses TRBV27 with TRBJ1-2; possibly TRBD1 for D (5 bases). Trimming removed 1 base at V and 7 bases at J, with 13 bases between. Germline CDR1 and CDR2: MNHEY and SMNVEV (reference sequence). This CDR3 is built from 14 residues. For the CDR3, the DNA is TGTGCCAGCAGTTTATTCGGGCAGGGCCCTGGCTACACCTTC. Translating gives CASSLFGQGPGYTF.

This sequence joins TRBV9 and TRBJ2-5; no firm D call. This CDR3 spans 15 amino acids. Germline lookup yields CDR1 SGDLS and CDR2 YYNGEE. Trimming stripped 0 bases from V and 2 bases from J, with 11 bases between. The CDR3 DNA is TGTGCCAGCAGCGTAGGAGTATACCCTCAAGAGACCCAGTACTTC. It yields the protein CASSVGVYPQETQYF.

The V call is TRBV9, the J call TRBJ2-1; 13 positions match TRBD2. Trimming took 2 bases from V and 7 from J; bases not matched to a gene: 6. The CDR3 runs to 16 residues. The germline CDR1 and CDR2 sequences are SGDLS and YYNGEE. CDR3 sequence: CASSVAGLAGVNEQFF. The CDR3 DNA is TGTGCCAGCAGCGTCGCCGGACTAGCGGGAGTGAATGAGCAGTTCTTC.

J is TRBJ2-1 and V is TRBV27, with a possible D match to TRBD2 (6 bases). In germline, CDR1 is MNHEY, CDR2 SMNVEV (reference sequence). This CDR3 comprises 17 residues. V dropped 5 bases and J dropped 7 bases, with 24 bases sitting between them. This chain's CDR3 is CASSPGDLRLGWNEQFF. CDR3 coding DNA: TGTGCCAGCAGTCCGGGGGACCTGCGGTTGGGGTGGAATGAGCAGTTCTTC.

The chain is built from TRBV30 and TRBJ1-5; 7 bases are shared with TRBD1. The CDR3 is made up of 13 amino acids. The junction had 5 bases not matched to a gene; V was cut back by 4 bases and J by 5 bases. CDR1 and CDR2 (germline): GTSNPN, SVGIG (reference sequence). The CDR3 sequence is CAWKPQGDQPQHF. CDR3 nucleotide sequence: TGTGCCTGGAAACCCCAGGGGGATCAGCCCCAGCATTTT.

V and J are TRBV28 and TRBJ1-5, with TRBD1 identical over 11 bases. Germline CDR1 reads MDHEN; CDR2 reads SYDVKM. The CDR3 consists of 16 residues. The V gene end was trimmed by 1 base and the J gene end by 7 bases; junction bases not matched to a gene: 6. This CDR3 reads CASSLLGTGGIQPQHF. In nucleotides, the CDR3 is TGTGCCAGCAGTTTATTGGGGACAGGGGGTATCCAGCCCCAGCATTTT.

This clone was counted once. This chain joins TRBV12-3 or TRBV12-4 and TRBJ2-7; weak D call: TRBD1 (5 bases). The CDR3 has 13 residues. The V end lost 5 bases, the J end lost 3 bases, and 11 bases lay between the germline ends. CDR3 loop: CASSKQENYEQYF. CDR3 bases: TGTGCCAGCAGTAAACAGGAGAACTACGAGCAGTACTTC.

The chain links TRBV27 to TRBJ2-3; no firm D call. Germline V CDR1 and CDR2: MNHEY, SMNVEV (reference sequence). This CDR3 has 17 amino acids. V lost 3 bases to trimming and J lost 2 bases, with 18 bases between them. The CDR3 nucleotides read TGTGCCAGCAGTTTCGACCCCCGAACCCTGAACACAGATACGCAGTATTTT. Protein: CASSFDPRTLNTDTQYF.

The gene calls are TRBV6-5 and TRBJ2-2; D not resolved. CDR3 length equals 13 residues. V lost 3 bases to trimming and J lost 4 bases, with 6 bases between them. The germline V gene has CDR1 MNHEY and CDR2 SVGAGI. CDR3 coding DNA: TGTGCCAGCAGTTATCAGATCACCGGGGAGCTGTTTTTT. Protein product: CASSYQITGELFF.

This clone was counted a few times. V and J are TRBV2 and TRBJ1-2; D may be TRBD1 (6 bases). The ends were cut back, 1 base at V and 0 bases at J, with 12 bases in the middle. Germline CDR1 and CDR2: SNHLY and FYNNEI. The CDR3 covers 16 residues. In DNA, the CDR3 is TGTGCCAGCAGTGAAGTTGACAGGAGAACTAACTATGGCTACACCTTC. Its protein is CASSEVDRRTNYGYTF. Together with reference TRBV2 and TRBJ1-2, the CDR3 gives the full variable domain: EPEVTQTPSHQVTQMGQEVILRCVPISNHLYFYWYRQILGQKVEFLVSFYNNEISEKSEIFDDQFSVERPDGSNFTLKIRSTKLEDSAMYFCASSEVDRRTNYGYTFGSGTRLTVV.

The V gene is TRBV6-5, the J gene TRBJ1-4, with D possibly TRBD1 on 6 matching bases. This CDR3 spans 15 amino acids. Germline V lookup: CDR1 MNHEY, CDR2 SVGAGI. Trimming stripped 7 bases from V and 10 bases from J, with 22 bases between. The CDR3 DNA follows: TGTGCCAGCACCCCCTCCCAGGGGACCGCACGAAAACTGTTTTTT. Translating it yields CASTPSQGTARKLFF.

This chain uses TRBV3-1 (or the pseudogene TRBV3-2) with TRBJ1-1; weak D call: TRBD1 (5 bases). This CDR3 has 16 amino acids. V shed 0 bases and J shed 6 bases, with 17 bases lying between them. Germline CDR1 is LGHDT and CDR2 is YNNKEL (reference sequence). CDR3 nucleotides: TGTGCCAGCAGCCAAGATCCGGGACCGGGAAGGGCTGAAGCTTTCTTT. The encoded protein is CASSQDPGPGRAEAFF.

The chain employs TRBV19 and TRBJ1-5, with a tentative D call TRBD1 (6 bases). Trimming took off 6 bases at V and 5 bases at J, with 11 bases between the two ends. Germline CDR1 and CDR2: LNHDA and SQIVND (reference sequence). CDR3 size: 13 residues. In DNA form, the CDR3 reads TGTGCCAGTAGGAAGGGGGTGGATCAGCCCCAGCATTTT. Its translation is CASRKGVDQPQHF.

This chain connects TRBV27 to TRBJ2-1; D is unclear. This CDR3 comprises 15 residues. Germline V lookup: CDR1 MNHEY, CDR2 SMNVEV (reference sequence). With 2 bases removed from V and 6 bases from J, the gap between germline ends came to 14 bases. CDR3 protein: CASSLPRTSTNEQFF. The CDR3 DNA follows: TGTGCCAGCAGTTTACCCCGGACCTCGACCAATGAGCAGTTCTTC.

The chain employs TRBV24-1 and TRBJ1-2; the D gene is possibly TRBD1 (5 bases). Germline V gives CDR1 KGHDR, CDR2 SFDVKD. CDR3 length: 14 residues. V was pared by 9 bases and J by 4 bases, with 17 bases between. CDR3 DNA sequence: TGTGCCACCCCCCCAGCGGGGCAGGGCTATGGCTACACCTTC. This translates into CATPPAGQGYGYTF.

This chain joins TRBV7-9 and TRBJ1-4, with 8 bases lining up with TRBD1. This CDR3 comprises 18 residues. V was clipped by 7 bases and J by 1 base; unmatched bases: 14. CDR1 and CDR2 (germline): SEHNR, FQNEAQ (reference sequence). The CDR3 DNA reads TGTGCCAGCACCCCCGTTGCAGGGGGCGATCTAACTAATGAAAAACTGTTTTTT. It codes for CASTPVAGGDLTNEKLFF.

The rearrangement joins TRBV27 to TRBJ2-7; D not resolved. Germline V lookup: CDR1 MNHEY, CDR2 SMNVEV (reference sequence). Trimming removed 3 bases at V and 2 bases at J, with 8 bases between. This CDR3 is built from 13 residues. Here the CDR3 DNA reads TGTGCCAGCAGTTTCGGCAGAACCTACGAGCAGTACTTC. It yields the protein CASSFGRTYEQYF.

In DNA, the CDR3 is TGTGCCAGCAGTACTACCACAGGGTTGGAGACCCAGTACTTC. Its protein is CASSTTTGLETQYF. The chain joins TRBV6-1 to TRBJ2-5, with D possibly matching TRBD1 (6 bases). V was pared by 5 bases and J by 5 bases, with 15 bases between. The CDR3 covers 14 residues. Germline CDR1 and CDR2: MNHNS and SASEGT.

As concerns this clone: A read error is possible here, since a much larger clone lies one base away. The rearrangement joins TRBV27 to TRBJ2-2; no clear D gene. V dropped 3 bases and J dropped 3 bases, with 2 bases sitting between them. The germline CDR1 and CDR2 sequences are MNHEY and SMNVEV (reference sequence). CDR3 length: 12 amino acids. The CDR3 nucleotides read TGTGCCAGCAGTTTTTACACCGGGGAGCTGTTTTTT. It encodes CASSFYTGELFF.